A selection of T cell receptor beta chains follows, all from one sample in a study of blood T cell repertoires in COVID-19. Data came from immunoSEQ multiplex PCR; TCRdb stores just in-frame clones and leaves some out. There are 100,000 to 150,000 clones in the sample; 84% occur only once, and about a sixth lies in the top ten. Sequencing input: peripheral blood. These receptors were taken from a woman older than 75 with acute or convalescent COVID-19. CDR3s leave out the opening cysteine and the closing phenylalanine or tryptophan.

v_gene: TRBV30
j_gene: TRBJ2-1
CDR3aa: AWVTGTPYNEQF

v_gene: TRBV30
j_gene: TRBJ1-2
CDR3aa: AGAPGQGYGYT

v_gene: TRBV3-1/TRBV3-2
j_gene: TRBJ1-2
CDR3aa: ASSQDWTGNGYT

v_gene: TRBV7-9
j_gene: TRBJ1-4
CDR3aa: ASAGTANEKLF

v_gene: TRBV4-1
j_gene: TRBJ2-1
CDR3aa: ASSQDLSPNEQF

v_gene: TRBV5-4
j_gene: TRBJ1-2
CDR3aa: ASSLAEGDGYT

v_gene: TRBV9
j_gene: TRBJ1-1
CDR3aa: ASSVVSEGAGAF

v_gene: TRBV21-1
j_gene: TRBJ1-4
CDR3aa: ASSKDRGLANEKLF

v_gene: TRBV6-5
j_gene: TRBJ1-1
CDR3aa: ASSYSSENTEAF

v_gene: TRBV27
j_gene: TRBJ1-1
CDR3aa: ASRRQGVNTEAF

v_gene: TRBV27
j_gene: TRBJ1-5
CDR3aa: ASSLFGVGNQPQH

v_gene: TRBV9
j_gene: TRBJ1-2
CDR3aa: ASSSRRDSLHGYT

v_gene: TRBV11-2
j_gene: TRBJ2-1
CDR3aa: ASSLDRSGRPYNEQF

v_gene: TRBV24-1
j_gene: TRBJ2-1
CDR3aa: ATSDRHYGEQF

v_gene: TRBV3-1/TRBV3-2
j_gene: TRBJ2-6
CDR3aa: ASSSITGSGANVLT

v_gene: TRBV9
j_gene: TRBJ2-3
CDR3aa: ASSVGQGGTDTQY

v_gene: TRBV12-3/TRBV12-4
j_gene: TRBJ2-1
CDR3aa: ASSLVGNEQF

v_gene: TRBV7-2
j_gene: TRBJ2-5
CDR3aa: ASSQTRGQQETQY

v_gene: TRBV27
j_gene: TRBJ1-2
CDR3aa: ASSFGQGGHYGYT

v_gene: TRBV6-2/TRBV6-3
j_gene: TRBJ2-7
CDR3aa: ASSYTSGSYEQY

v_gene: TRBV19
j_gene: TRBJ2-7
CDR3aa: ASSSDSTGHYEQY

v_gene: TRBV5-1
j_gene: TRBJ2-7
CDR3aa: ASSPRLGGDEQY

v_gene: TRBV16
j_gene: TRBJ1-1
CDR3aa: ASSQGTGSAEAF

v_gene: TRBV4-3
j_gene: TRBJ2-1
CDR3aa: ASSQDRGTGGNEQF

v_gene: TRBV27
j_gene: TRBJ1-4
CDR3aa: ASSPWDLRNEKLF

v_gene: TRBV5-4
j_gene: TRBJ1-1
CDR3aa: ASSFGPTGRRSTEAF

v_gene: TRBV5-1
j_gene: TRBJ2-3
CDR3aa: ASSLQAGADTQY

v_gene: TRBV19
j_gene: TRBJ2-7
CDR3aa: ASSFSGPGGEQY

v_gene: TRBV7-2
j_gene: TRBJ2-1
CDR3aa: ASSSQPQDAVVKV

v_gene: TRBV7-2
j_gene: TRBJ2-2
CDR3aa: ASSWRLAGINTGELF

v_gene: TRBV11-2
j_gene: TRBJ2-5
CDR3aa: ASSLGKETQY

v_gene: TRBV5-1
j_gene: TRBJ2-1
CDR3aa: ASSSTSGGYNEQF